The 9 T cell receptor beta chains below all came from one sample that was sequenced in a study of shared clonotypes between healthy human individuals. Here immunoSEQ multiplex PCR was the method, and the copy in TCRdb shows in-frame clones only, minus some. This table holds some 2.1 million clones, around 93% found once. Terminally differentiated effector memory CD45RA+ cells were excluded from the naive CD8 cells, which were CD45RO-negative and positively selected for CCR7. The sequenced material came from naive CD8+ T cells from PBMCs. These receptors all come from a man younger than 35 in good health. Some clones in this sample may be carry-over from other donors' samples.

Note on this clone: Additional DNA sequences in this sample encode the identical CDR3. J is TRBJ2-7 and V is TRBV9, with D possibly TRBD2 on 6 matching bases. Germline V gene lookup returns CDR1 SGDLS and CDR2 YYNGEE. The CDR3 consists of 14 residues. Trimming pared 0 bases from V and 3 bases from J, leaving 10 bases between. Here the CDR3 reads CASSVGGSGYEQYF. Written as DNA, the CDR3 is TGTGCCAGCAGCGTAGGTGGTAGCGGCTACGAGCAGTACTTC.

This clone was picked up one time. The V call is TRBV7-9, the J call TRBJ1-4, with 10 bases matching TRBD1. Germline loops: CDR1 SEHNR, CDR2 FQNEAQ (reference sequence). CDR3 length: 13 residues. J gave up 8 bases and V 8 bases, and 5 bases lay outside the gene matches. The CDR3 is CASGTGENEKLFF. The CDR3 coding sequence is TGTGCCAGCGGGACAGGGGAGAACGAAAAACTGTTTTTT.

Details on this clone: The same CDR3 also results from other DNA sequences found in this sample. This chain connects TRBV6-5 to TRBJ2-7, with D tentatively TRBD2 (5 bases). The CDR3 extends over 12 amino acids. V was clipped by 3 bases and J by 3 bases, with 6 bases between them. Germline V gene lookup returns CDR1 MNHEY and CDR2 SVGAGI. The CDR3 reads CASSYEGYEQYF. CDR3 sequence (DNA): TGTGCCAGCAGTTATGAGGGCTACGAGCAGTACTTC.

The chain uses TRBV7-2 and TRBJ2-3; 12 bases fit TRBD2. CDR3 size: 16 residues. Germline assignment: CDR1 SGHTA and CDR2 FQGNSA. Trimming removed 2 bases from V and 7 bases from J; junction bases left unmatched: 7. Written as DNA, the CDR3 is TGTGCCAGCAGCTTAAGCCAGGGACTAGCGGGCCATACGCAGTATTTT. As protein: CASSLSQGLAGHTQYF.

The V and J genes are TRBV18 and TRBJ2-7, with a tentative D call TRBD1 (5 bases). V shed 0 bases and J shed 2 bases, with 11 bases lying between them. This CDR3 contains 15 residues. Germline assignment: CDR1 KGHSH and CDR2 LQKENI. CDR3 sequence: CASSPPTALPYEQYF. For the CDR3, the DNA is TGTGCCAGCTCACCACCGACAGCTCTACCCTACGAGCAGTACTTC.

This chain links TRBV5-4 with TRBJ1-2; 7 nucleotides align to TRBD1. Germline CDR1 SGHNT, CDR2 YYREEE (reference sequence). The ends lost 4 bases at V and 1 base at J; junction bases unmatched: 10. The CDR3 covers 16 residues. The CDR3 DNA follows: TGTGCCAGCAGCCGAAATTGGACAGGTGGTAACTATGGCTACACCTTC. This gives the protein CASSRNWTGGNYGYTF.

The chain carries TRBV21-1 and TRBJ2-7. TRBV21-1 is a pseudogene locus. The CDR3 has 14 residues. CDR3 bases: TGTGCCACCATAGATCGGACGAGCTCCTACGAGCAGTACTTC. Translated, it gives CATIDRTSSYEQYF.

This chain joins TRBV7-9 and TRBJ2-3; 14 positions match TRBD2. CDR1 and CDR2 (germline): SEHNR, FQNEAQ (reference sequence). CDR3 size: 19 residues. With V trimmed by 5 bases and J by 0 bases, 10 bases remained unmatched. The CDR3 nucleotides are TGTGCCAGCAGCGCGCGACTAGCGGGAGGGTTCACTAGCACAGATACGCAGTATTTT. Translation: CASSARLAGGFTSTDTQYF.

For this clone: Within the sample, other DNA sequences also encode this same CDR3. The J gene is TRBJ2-7, the V gene TRBV28; D is unresolved. The ends were cut back, 6 bases at V and 4 bases at J, with 7 bases in the middle. Germline V gene lookup returns CDR1 MDHEN and CDR2 SYDVKM. The CDR3 covers 11 residues. CDR3 residues: CASSPRYEQYF. The CDR3 bases are TGTGCCAGCAGCCCGCGTTACGAGCAGTACTTC.